The 27 T cell receptor beta chains reported below all come from one sample, sequenced in a study of blood T cell repertoires in COVID-19. Measured with immunoSEQ multiplex PCR; TCRdb has only the in-frame clones, and not every one. The sample consists of some 460,000 clones, around 88% of them appearing once. The sample was peripheral blood. The receptors derive from a woman aged 25 to 39 with acute or convalescent COVID-19.

The chain joins TRBV5-1 to TRBJ2-7; 12 bases agree with TRBD2. The CDR3 extends over 16 amino acids. With V trimmed by 5 bases and J by 4 bases, 10 bases remained unmatched. CDR1 SGHRS and CDR2 YFSETQ come from the germline V gene. CDR3 protein: CASRPNRLAGAYEQYF. In DNA form, the CDR3 reads TGCGCCAGCAGACCCAACCGACTAGCGGGGGCTTACGAGCAGTACTTC.

The chain links TRBV11-1 to TRBJ2-5; 10 bases align to TRBD1. The length of the CDR3 is 13 residues. Germline V gives CDR1 SGHAT, CDR2 FQDESV (reference sequence). J gave up 4 bases and V 5 bases, and 1 base lay outside the gene matches. CDR3: CASSRDRGETQYF. CDR3 coding DNA: TGTGCCAGCAGCCGGGACAGGGGAGAGACCCAGTACTTC. Full variable domain (rest looked up from reference TRBV11-1 and TRBJ2-5): EAEVAQSPRYKITEKSQAVAFWCDPISGHATLYWYRQILGQGPELLVQFQDESVVDDSQLPKDRFSAERLKGVDSTLKIQPAELGDSAMYLCASSRDRGETQYFGPGTRLLVL.

The V and J genes are TRBV6-2 or TRBV6-3 and TRBJ2-7, with TRBD1 as a possible D gene (6 bases). The germline CDR1 and CDR2 sequences are MNHEY and SVGEGT. V was shortened by 0 bases and J by 1 base, with 16 bases between the two germline ends. This CDR3 has 17 residues. The CDR3 spells CASSYSASGTKSYEQYF. The CDR3 bases are TGTGCCAGCAGTTACTCGGCTTCCGGGACAAAATCCTACGAGCAGTACTTC.

This clone occurred a few times. This chain connects TRBV4-1 to TRBJ1-2; 9 bases match TRBD1. This CDR3 has 15 residues. Losses at the gene ends were 8 bases for V and 8 bases for J; bases not matched to a gene: 15. The V gene's germline CDR1 is MGHRA and CDR2 YSYEKL. The CDR3 here is CASSDRDRDYSGYTF. CDR3 coding DNA: TGCGCCAGCTCTGACCGGGACAGGGATTATTCCGGCTACACCTTC.

This chain connects TRBV2 to TRBJ1-2; 7 positions agree with TRBD1. V was clipped by 8 bases and J by 2 bases; unmatched bases: 11. Germline V gene lookup returns CDR1 SNHLY and CDR2 FYNNEI. The length of the CDR3 is 15 residues. The CDR3 DNA reads TGTGCCAGCGAGCCGGGGACAGCTTACAACTATGGCTACACCTTC. This translates into CASEPGTAYNYGYTF.

The rearrangement links TRBV7-7 to TRBJ2-3; no clear D. The CDR3 sequence is 15 residues long. V was pared by 6 bases and J by 2 bases, with 15 bases between. The germline gives CDR1 SSHAT, CDR2 FNYEAQ (reference sequence). The CDR3 DNA sequence: TGTGCCAGCAGTCCCGGATTTGGGCTCACAGATACGCAGTATTTT. Amino acids: CASSPGFGLTDTQYF.

The CDR3 loop reads CASSLARYQPQHF. Written as DNA, the CDR3 is TGTGCCAGCAGCTTAGCACGGTACCAGCCCCAGCATTTT. The chain uses TRBV7-2 and TRBJ1-5; no definite D call. This CDR3 is built from 13 residues. From germline, CDR1 is SGHTA and CDR2 FQGNSA. V was trimmed by 0 bases and J by 7 bases, leaving 7 bases between them.

Worth noting for this clone: This sample includes further DNA sequences coding for the same CDR3. The J gene is TRBJ1-2, the V gene TRBV4-1; D is ambiguous. Trimming removed 1 base from V and 4 bases from J, with 7 bases in between. The CDR3 runs 13 residues. The germline gives CDR1 MGHRA, CDR2 YSYEKL. CDR3 protein: CASSQGLAYGYTF. As DNA, the CDR3 is TGCGCCAGCAGCCAAGGGTTAGCCTATGGCTACACCTTC.

This chain's CDR3 is CASSEDGGQETQYF. The DNA of the CDR3 is TGTGCCAGCAGTGAAGACGGCGGACAAGAGACCCAGTACTTC. V gene TRBV6-1 combines with J gene TRBJ2-5; D unclear. Germline values: CDR1 MNHNS, CDR2 SASEGT. The V gene lost 1 base and the J gene lost 2 bases, with 8 bases spanning the gap. This CDR3 is built from 14 residues.

The chain is built from TRBV30 and TRBJ2-5, with TRBD1 identical over 9 bases. Germline-derived CDR1 and CDR2 are GTSNPN and SVGIG (reference sequence). Germline trimming cut 2 bases from V and 2 bases from J; bases unmatched to any gene: 9. The CDR3 sequence is 16 residues long. The chain's CDR3 is CAWSLRQGVLQETQYF. The CDR3 DNA is TGTGCCTGGAGTCTCCGACAGGGGGTCTTGCAAGAGACCCAGTACTTC.

The CDR3: CASSHGSGIEAFF. Written as DNA, the CDR3 is TGTGCCAGCAGCCACGGATCGGGGATAGAAGCTTTCTTT. The V and J genes are TRBV11-2 and TRBJ1-1; no firm D call. The CDR3 sequence is 13 residues long. Trimming took off 5 bases at V and 8 bases at J, with 15 bases between the two ends. Per germline, CDR1 SGHAT and CDR2 FQNNGV.

The V gene is TRBV27, the J gene TRBJ2-1; a weak D match, TRBD2 (6 bases). Trimming stripped 7 bases from V and 3 bases from J, with 22 bases between. From germline, CDR1 is MNHEY and CDR2 SMNVEV (reference sequence). This CDR3 is built from 17 residues. The CDR3 DNA follows: TGTGCCAGCACCGGTCGGGTGGATGTCGGGGGCTACAATGAGCAGTTCTTC. It yields the protein CASTGRVDVGGYNEQFF.

The chain joins TRBV4-1 to TRBJ2-6; D unclear. This CDR3 comprises 18 residues. V was cut by 4 bases and J by 0 bases, with 16 bases left in between. Germline values: CDR1 MGHRA, CDR2 YSYEKL. The CDR3 nucleotides are TGCGCCAGCAGCCCCAACCTGGCGGTGAGCTCTGGGGCCAACGTCCTGACTTTC. It encodes CASSPNLAVSSGANVLTF.

DNA for the CDR3: TGTGCCAGCAGCGTAGACTTACGGCAAGAGACCCAGTACTTC. As protein: CASSVDLRQETQYF. The chain uses TRBV9 and TRBJ2-5, with no clear D. CDR1 and CDR2 from the germline V gene are SGDLS and YYNGEE. The CDR3 spans 14 residues. The V and J ends lost 0 bases and 2 bases respectively, with 8 bases between them.

The genes are TRBV2 and TRBJ1-2, with D possibly TRBD1 on 6 matching bases. The CDR3 has 13 residues. Trimming pared 11 bases from V and 7 bases from J, leaving 20 bases between. Germline V lookup: CDR1 SNHLY, CDR2 FYNNEI. CDR3 amino acids: CAFTGQLRGGYTF. The CDR3 nucleotides read TGTGCCTTTACGGGGCAGCTCAGGGGTGGCTACACCTTC.

The rearrangement links TRBV27 to TRBJ1-1, with D possibly being TRBD1 (5 bases). The CDR3 has 15 amino acids. V shed 0 bases and J shed 1 base, with 9 bases lying between them. Germline V gene sequence: CDR1 MNHEY, CDR2 SMNVEV (reference sequence). The CDR3 DNA is TGTGCCAGCAGTTTATCGGGCAGGGCGAACACTGAAGCTTTCTTT. Amino acids: CASSLSGRANTEAFF.

The rearrangement joins TRBV18 to TRBJ2-2; tentative D call: TRBD1 (7 bases). CDR3 length equals 14 residues. Trimming took off 8 bases at V and 6 bases at J, with 16 bases between the two ends. Germline CDR1 KGHSH, CDR2 LQKENI. CDR3 in DNA: TGTGCCAGCGTCAGGGGGGATCTGGCCGGGGAGCTGTTTTTT. As protein: CASVRGDLAGELFF.

J is TRBJ2-5 and V is TRBV28, with 7 bases that match TRBD1. CDR3 length: 14 residues. V lost 6 bases, J lost 1 base, and 5 bases stayed unmatched. Germline assignment: CDR1 MDHEN and CDR2 SYDVKM. Here the CDR3 DNA reads TGTGCCAGCAGCCGTCGGACAGGCCAAGAGACCCAGTACTTC. It codes for CASSRRTGQETQYF. The whole variable domain, filled in from reference TRBV28 and TRBJ2-5, reads DVKVTQSSRYLVKRTGEKVFLECVQDMDHENMFWYRQDPGLGLRLIYFSYDVKMKEKGDIPEGYSVSREKKERFSLILESASTNQTSMYLCASSRRTGQETQYFGPGTRLLVL.

The chain links TRBV5-4 to TRBJ2-6; D unresolved. Between the trimmed V and J ends, which lost 0 bases and 1 base, there was a span of 5 bases. The CDR3 contains 15 residues. The germline CDR1 and CDR2 sequences are SGHNT and YYREEE (reference sequence). In nucleotides, the CDR3 is TGTGCCAGCAGCTTGGACAGATCTGGGGCCAACGTCCTGACTTTC. It specifies CASSLDRSGANVLTF. The full variable domain, completed using reference TRBV5-4 and TRBJ2-6, is ETGVTQSPTHLIKTRGQQVTLRCSSQSGHNTVSWYQQALGQGPQFIFQYYREEENGRGNFPPRFSGLQFPNYSSELNVNALELDDSALYLCASSLDRSGANVLTFGAGSRLTVL.

The chain carries TRBV4-1 and TRBJ1-6, with 10 bases matching TRBD1. The germline gives CDR1 MGHRA, CDR2 YSYEKL. This CDR3 is 17 amino acids long. V shed 4 bases, J shed 7 bases, and the junction held 10 bases outside the gene matches. For the CDR3, the DNA is TGCGCCAGCAGCCTGAATTCTCGACAGGGGGCAAATTCACCCCTCCACTTT. Amino acid sequence: CASSLNSRQGANSPLHF.

J is TRBJ2-4 and V is TRBV6-6, with D perhaps TRBD1 (5 bases). Trimming took 0 bases from V and 0 from J, leaving 9 bases between them. The CDR3 totals 16 residues. Germline V CDR1 and CDR2: MNHNY, SVGAGI (reference sequence). The CDR3 DNA reads as TGTGCCAGCAGTTACTCCCAGGGATTAGCCAAAAACATTCAGTACTTC. The encoded protein is CASSYSQGLAKNIQYF.

The chain uses TRBV30 and TRBJ2-7, with a possible D match to TRBD1 (5 bases). The CDR3 length is 12 residues. Germline V CDR1 and CDR2: GTSNPN, SVGIG (reference sequence). The V end was cut by 3 bases, the J end by 3 bases, with 9 bases between. The CDR3 nucleotides are TGTGCCTGGAGAGGTCAGGGCTACGAGCAGTACTTC. Translating it yields CAWRGQGYEQYF.

The genes are TRBV29-1 and TRBJ2-4; D remains ambiguous. V was clipped by 4 bases and J by 5 bases, with 6 bases between them. From germline, CDR1 is SQVTM and CDR2 ANQGSEA. The CDR3 loop spans 11 amino acids. DNA of the CDR3: TGCAGCGTTGGCGTTCAAAACATTCAGTACTTC. Amino acids: CSVGVQNIQYF.

This clone was seen a single time. The V and J genes are TRBV6-5 and TRBJ2-5, with 11 bases identical to TRBD2. J lost 4 bases, V lost 6 bases, and 4 bases had no gene match. The CDR3 sequence is 14 residues long. Per germline, CDR1 MNHEY and CDR2 SVGAGI. The CDR3, as DNA: TGTGCCAGCAGGCCGGGACTAGCGGTAGAGACCCAGTACTTC. This gives the protein CASRPGLAVETQYF.

CDR3 sequence: CASSQDMSITDTQYF. In DNA, the CDR3 is TGTGCCAGCAGCCAAGATATGAGTATCACAGATACGCAGTATTTT. This rearrangement joins TRBV4-2 to TRBJ2-3; no clear D gene. V was trimmed by 0 bases and J by 2 bases, leaving 9 bases between them. The CDR3 sequence is 15 residues long. Germline-derived CDR1 and CDR2 are LGHNA and YNFKEQ.

This rearrangement joins TRBV6-6 to TRBJ2-4; TRBD1 aligns across 7 bases. CDR1 MNHNY and CDR2 SVGAGI come from the germline V gene (reference sequence). The CDR3 is 15 residues long. V was pared by 6 bases and J by 5 bases, with 10 bases of the junction left unmatched. CDR3 region: CASRHRDSPENIQYF. The CDR3, as DNA: TGTGCCAGCAGGCACCGGGACAGCCCCGAAAACATTCAGTACTTC.

CDR3 amino acids: CASSYARGGQYF. CDR3 bases: TGTGCCAGCAGTTACGCGAGGGGGGGACAGTACTTC. This chain joins TRBV6-2 or TRBV6-3 and TRBJ2-4; the D gene is possibly TRBD2 (7 bases). Germline CDR1 is MNHEY and CDR2 is SVGEGT. Trimming cost V 2 bases and J 13 bases, with 12 bases left between them. The CDR3 runs 12 residues.